This T cell receptor beta chain was sequenced for a study of cytomegalovirus exposure and HLA in healthy donors. General observations from the study: Specificity for CMV antigens was confirmed in vitro for a few of the CMV-associated chains.

The CDR3 length is 14 residues. The ends were cut back, 0 bases at V and 4 bases at J, with 8 bases in the middle. Germline V gene data show CDR1 as SGHNT and CDR2 as YYREEE (reference sequence). The donors were part of the validation cohort of 120 subjects. That cohort was separate from the first cohort, which comprised fewer than 800 subjects. A word on this clone: Its target is not known.

Produced via immunoSEQ multiplex PCR; TCRdb's table is partial and in-frame only. The sample holds about 330,000 clones, just over 85% seen once. The receptor was derived from a young woman in good health and CMV-seronegative. The chain carries TRBV5-4 and TRBJ1-3; unclear D gene. Sequencing input: PBMCs. In DNA form, the CDR3 reads TGTGCCAGCAGCTTGGTAGGAGTGGGAAACACCATATATTTT. Its protein product is CASSLVGVGNTIYF.